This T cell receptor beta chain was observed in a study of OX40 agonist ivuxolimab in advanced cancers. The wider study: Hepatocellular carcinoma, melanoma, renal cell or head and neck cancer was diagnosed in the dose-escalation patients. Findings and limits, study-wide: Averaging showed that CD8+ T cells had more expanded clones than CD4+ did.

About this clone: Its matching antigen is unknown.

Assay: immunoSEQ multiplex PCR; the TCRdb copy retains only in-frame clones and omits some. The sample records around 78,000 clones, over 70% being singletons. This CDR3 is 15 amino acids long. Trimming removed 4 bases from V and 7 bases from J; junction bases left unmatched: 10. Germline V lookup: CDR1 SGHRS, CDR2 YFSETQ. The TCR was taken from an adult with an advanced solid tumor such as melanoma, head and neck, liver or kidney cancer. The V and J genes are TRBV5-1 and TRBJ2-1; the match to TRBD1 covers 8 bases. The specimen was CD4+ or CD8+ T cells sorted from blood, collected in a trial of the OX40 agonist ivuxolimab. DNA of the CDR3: TGCGCCAGCAGCCTGCGACAGGGGTCCGGGAATGAGCAGTTCTTC. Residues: CASSLRQGSGNEQFF.